Shown below are 8 T cell receptor beta chains from a single sample sequenced in a study of blood T cell repertoires in COVID-19. TCRdb keeps only in-frame clones here, not all; method: immunoSEQ multiplex PCR. The sample lists under 150,000 clones, approximately 83% occurring once. Sequencing was carried out using peripheral blood. These receptors all come from an older woman with COVID-19, enrolled during active disease.

The chain links TRBV9 to TRBJ2-2, with D possibly matching TRBD2 (6 bases). Deletions cut 1 base from V and 7 bases from J, with 14 bases between. The CDR3 sequence is 15 residues long. Germline CDR1 SGDLS, CDR2 YYNGEE. The CDR3 DNA reads TGTGCCAGCAGCGTAACCGGGGGTGGTGTCGGGGAGCTGTTTTTT. Translation gives CASSVTGGGVGELFF.

The chain carries TRBV4-2 and TRBJ2-5; 7 bases match TRBD1. The CDR3 covers 14 residues. Germline CDR1 reads LGHNA; CDR2 reads YNFKEQ. V was clipped by 1 base and J by 5 bases; unmatched bases: 4. CDR3 sequence: CASSQGQGSETQYF. As DNA, the CDR3 is TGTGCCAGCAGCCAAGGACAGGGAAGTGAGACCCAGTACTTC.

The gene calls are TRBV29-1 and TRBJ1-5; D may be TRBD1 (5 bases). This CDR3 comprises 13 residues. Trimming took 5 bases from V and 5 from J, leaving 13 bases between them. Per germline, CDR1 SQVTM and CDR2 ANQGSEA. CDR3 coding DNA: TGCAGCGTTACGGGGGGGGGAGATCAGCCCCAGCATTTT. It yields the protein CSVTGGGDQPQHF. Based on the CDR3 plus reference TRBV29-1 and TRBJ1-5, the full variable domain is SAVISQKPSRDICQRGTSLTIQCQVDSQVTMMFWYRQQPGQSLTLIATANQGSEATYESGFVIDKFPISRPNLTFSTLTVSNMSPEDSSIYLCSVTGGGDQPQHFGDGTRLSIL.

V is TRBV2 and J is TRBJ2-5, with TRBD2 identical over 10 bases. J lost 3 bases, V lost 3 bases, and 4 bases had no gene match. The CDR3 length is 15 residues. Germline CDR1 reads SNHLY; CDR2 reads FYNNEI. As DNA, the CDR3 is TGTGCCAGCAGTGAGGCCCTAGCGGGGGAAGAGACCCAGTACTTC. Residues: CASSEALAGEETQYF.

The chain carries TRBV30 and TRBJ2-1, with TRBD2 as a possible D gene (6 bases). This CDR3 comprises 14 residues. Germline CDR1 GTSNPN, CDR2 SVGIG (reference sequence). This CDR3 reads CVGNRDSIYNEQFF. The CDR3 DNA is TGTGTAGGCAACCGGGACTCCATCTACAATGAGCAGTTCTTC.

The rearrangement joins TRBV6-5 to TRBJ1-1; 9 positions agree with TRBD1. Losses at the gene ends were 6 bases for V and 1 base for J; bases not matched to a gene: 6. The germline V gene has CDR1 MNHEY and CDR2 SVGAGI. The CDR3 has 15 residues. CDR3 coding DNA: TGTGCCAGCAGATCTCTACAGGGGGCGAACACTGAAGCTTTCTTT. It encodes CASRSLQGANTEAFF.

This chain uses TRBV19 with TRBJ2-5, with TRBD2 identical over 8 bases. The CDR3 extends over 17 amino acids. V lost 0 bases to trimming and J lost 0 bases; unmatched junction nucleotides: 6. CDR1 LNHDA and CDR2 SQIVND come from the germline V gene (reference sequence). CDR3 sequence reads: CASSIEGAGAYQETQYF. CDR3 DNA sequence: TGTGCCAGTAGTATAGAAGGAGCGGGGGCCTACCAAGAGACCCAGTACTTC.

The rearrangement uses TRBV9 and TRBJ1-1; no definite D call. The CDR3 runs to 14 residues. CDR1 SGDLS and CDR2 YYNGEE come from the germline V gene. V was trimmed by 0 bases and J by 1 base, leaving 7 bases between them. The DNA of the CDR3 is TGTGCCAGCAGCGTAGCTTTCGGGAACACTGAAGCTTTCTTT. It translates to CASSVAFGNTEAFF.